The sequence of this TCR beta chain was determined in a study of regulatory T cells in long-lasting Graves disease. Libraries of TCR beta came from iRepertoire HTBI primers plus Arm-PCR of CDR3 regions. TCRdb called the multiplex PCR reads again in MiXCR, with one record for every CDR3 protein. This table has about 540,000 distinct CDR3 sequences, around an eighth appearing once. The V end was cut by 3 bases, the J end by 4 bases, with 16 bases between. The germline V gene has CDR1 DFQATT and CDR2 SNEGSKA (reference sequence). The CDR3 loop spans 15 amino acids. This sample's time point: newly diagnosed GD, antithyroid drugs for less than 3 months. From PBMCs, RNA was extracted and then used to make the TCR library. These records were also assigned to another study, of T cells in Graves' hyperthyroidism and ophthalmopathy. That source notes: An initial round of RT-PCR targeting the TCR CDR3 relied on the HTBI primer set.

The receptor was derived from a man aged 25-45 years with Graves disease. The rearrangement links TRBV20-1 to TRBJ1-5; the D gene is possibly TRBD1 (6 bases). The material was peripheral blood mononuclear cells (PBMCs), obtained at new diagnosis, from a patient treated with antithyroid drugs. The CDR3 DNA sequence: TGCAGTGCTAGTCTATTGGCAGGGGATAATCAGCCCCAGCATTTT. This sequence encodes CSASLLAGDNQPQHF.